This T cell receptor (beta chain) was obtained from a study of blood T cell repertoires in COVID-19. Study background: Acute and convalescent COVID-19 samples came from the United States, Italy and Spain. PBMCs, B-cell-depleted T cells, or T cells were the source of the cDNA or gDNA that made up the material.

This clone was observed a single time. Original analysis: Estimated nucleated cell counts came from reference gene primer amplification. Clones were sequenced by immunoSEQ multiplex PCR, and TCRdb holds only the in-frame ones, with some missing. That table is the source of V, J and clone size, and D and trimming were worked out from the DNA. The table lists over 250,000 clones, approximately 85% of them singletons. The CDR3 has 13 residues. Trimming took off 3 bases at V and 5 bases at J, with 10 bases between the two ends. Germline values: CDR1 MDHEN, CDR2 SYDVKM. Sequenced material: peripheral blood. V is TRBV28 and J is TRBJ1-1; perhaps TRBD1 as D (6 bases). The sequence was obtained from a woman in her 70s with acute or convalescent COVID-19. This CDR3 reads CASSFRGYTEAFF. Written as DNA, the CDR3 is TGTGCCAGCAGTTTCAGGGGTTATACTGAAGCTTTCTTT. Full variable domain (outside the CDR3, taken from reference TRBV28 and TRBJ1-1): DVKVTQSSRYLVKRTGEKVFLECVQDMDHENMFWYRQDPGLGLRLIYFSYDVKMKEKGDIPEGYSVSREKKERFSLILESASTNQTSMYLCASSFRGYTEAFFGQGTRLTVV.